Described below is a single T cell receptor (beta chain) sequence and its context. The data are from a study of CD8+ T cells in alopecia areata. Treatment indicated: oral pan-JAK inhibitor, 5-10 mg twice daily. This CDR3 is built from 13 residues. V lost 2 bases to trimming and J lost 4 bases, with 11 bases between them. Per the germline V gene, CDR1 is SQVTM and CDR2 is ANQGSEA. Reverse transcribed after extraction, RNA yielded cDNA as the sequencing template. Generated by immunoSEQ multiplex PCR, the TCRdb table keeps only in-frame clones and is missing some. Among 150,000 or so clones listed, 45% to 60% were seen once.

The receptor comes from a human donor with alopecia areata. The material was CD8+ T cells sorted from blood, obtained at week 4, from a patient treated with tofacitinib. The J gene is TRBJ2-5, the V gene TRBV29-1, with D hard to call. CDR3 coding DNA: TGCAGCGTTGAACACGAAGGACCAGAGACCCAGTACTTC. Residues: CSVEHEGPETQYF.